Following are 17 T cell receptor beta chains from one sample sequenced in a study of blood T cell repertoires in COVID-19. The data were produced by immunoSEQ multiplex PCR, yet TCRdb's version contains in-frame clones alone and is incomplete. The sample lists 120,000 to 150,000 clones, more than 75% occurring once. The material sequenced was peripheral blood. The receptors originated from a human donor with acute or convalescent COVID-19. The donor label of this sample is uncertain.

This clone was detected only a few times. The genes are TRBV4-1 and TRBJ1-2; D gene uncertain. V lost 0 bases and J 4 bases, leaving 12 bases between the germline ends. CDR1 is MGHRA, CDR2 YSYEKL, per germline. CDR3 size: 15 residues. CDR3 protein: CASSQDREFAYGYTF. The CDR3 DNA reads TGCGCCAGCAGCCAAGATCGGGAGTTCGCCTATGGCTACACCTTC.

The CDR3 loop reads CASSPGHPLDSPLHF. CDR3 in DNA: TGTGCCAGCTCACCCGGACACCCTCTTGATTCACCCCTCCACTTT. The chain carries TRBV18 and TRBJ1-6; the D gene is possibly TRBD1 (5 bases). This CDR3 comprises 15 residues. Trimming shortened V by 3 bases and J by 8 bases, and 14 bases separated the two germline ends. Germline V gene lookup returns CDR1 KGHSH and CDR2 LQKENI. The full variable domain, its missing parts supplied by reference TRBV18 and TRBJ1-6, is NAGVMQNPRHLVRRRGQEARLRCSPMKGHSHVYWYRQLPEEGLKFMVYLQKENIIDESGMPKERFSAEFPKEGPSILRIQQVVRGDSAAYFCASSPGHPLDSPLHFGNGTRLTVT.

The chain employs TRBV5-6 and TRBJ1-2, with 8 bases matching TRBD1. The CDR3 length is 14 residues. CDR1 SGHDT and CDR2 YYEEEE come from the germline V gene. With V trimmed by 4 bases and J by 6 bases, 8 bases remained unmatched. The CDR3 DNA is TGTGCCAGCAGCACCGGACAGGGAGCGAATGGCTACACCTTC. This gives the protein CASSTGQGANGYTF.

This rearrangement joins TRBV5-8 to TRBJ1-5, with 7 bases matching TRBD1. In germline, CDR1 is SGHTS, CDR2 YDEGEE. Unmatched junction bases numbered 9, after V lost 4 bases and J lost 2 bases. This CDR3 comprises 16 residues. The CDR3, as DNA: TGTGCCAGCAGCCCCACGAGGGGGACAGGCAATCAGCCCCAGCATTTT. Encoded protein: CASSPTRGTGNQPQHF.

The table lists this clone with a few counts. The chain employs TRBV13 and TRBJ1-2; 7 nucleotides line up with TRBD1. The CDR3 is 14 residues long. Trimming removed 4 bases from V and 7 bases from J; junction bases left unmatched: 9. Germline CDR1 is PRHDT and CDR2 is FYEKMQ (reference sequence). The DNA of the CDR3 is TGTGCCAGCAGCTACATGACAGGGTTTAGTGGCTACACCTTC. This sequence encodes CASSYMTGFSGYTF.

This CDR3 is CSVAGTGKYEQYF. The CDR3 coding sequence is TGCAGCGTTGCCGGGACAGGGAAATACGAGCAGTACTTC. The chain carries TRBV29-1 and TRBJ2-7; TRBD1 aligns across 9 bases. CDR1 is SQVTM and CDR2 is ANQGSEA in the germline V gene. CDR3 length equals 13 residues. The V gene end was trimmed by 4 bases and the J gene end by 4 bases; junction bases not matched to a gene: 5.

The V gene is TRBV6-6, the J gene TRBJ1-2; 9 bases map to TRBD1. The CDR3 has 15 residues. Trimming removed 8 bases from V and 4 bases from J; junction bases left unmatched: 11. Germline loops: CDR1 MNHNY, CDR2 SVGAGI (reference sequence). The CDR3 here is CASLTGGAGSYGYTF. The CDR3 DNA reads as TGTGCCAGCCTCACAGGGGGCGCGGGGTCCTATGGCTACACCTTC.

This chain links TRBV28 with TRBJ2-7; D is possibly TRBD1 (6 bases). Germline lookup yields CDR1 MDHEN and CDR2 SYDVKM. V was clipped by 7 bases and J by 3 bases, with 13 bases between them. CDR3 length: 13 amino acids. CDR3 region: CASNLGHLYEQYF. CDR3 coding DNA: TGTGCCAGCAATTTGGGACACCTCTACGAGCAGTACTTC. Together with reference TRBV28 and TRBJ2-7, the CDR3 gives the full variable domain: DVKVTQSSRYLVKRTGEKVFLECVQDMDHENMFWYRQDPGLGLRLIYFSYDVKMKEKGDIPEGYSVSREKKERFSLILESASTNQTSMYLCASNLGHLYEQYFGPGTRLTVT.

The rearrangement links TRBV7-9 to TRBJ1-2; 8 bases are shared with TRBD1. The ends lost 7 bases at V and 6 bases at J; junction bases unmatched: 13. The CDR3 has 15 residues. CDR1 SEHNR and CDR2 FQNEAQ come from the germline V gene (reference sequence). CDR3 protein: CASTKSGQGTNGYTF. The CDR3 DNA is TGTGCCAGCACCAAGAGTGGACAGGGCACAAATGGCTACACCTTC.

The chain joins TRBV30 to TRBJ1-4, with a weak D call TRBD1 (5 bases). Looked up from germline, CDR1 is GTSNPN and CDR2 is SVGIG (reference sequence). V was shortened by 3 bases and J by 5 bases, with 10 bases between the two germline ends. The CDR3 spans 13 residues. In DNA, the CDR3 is TGTGCCTGGAGCGGGGGGAGAAATGAAAAACTGTTTTTT. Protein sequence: CAWSGGRNEKLFF.

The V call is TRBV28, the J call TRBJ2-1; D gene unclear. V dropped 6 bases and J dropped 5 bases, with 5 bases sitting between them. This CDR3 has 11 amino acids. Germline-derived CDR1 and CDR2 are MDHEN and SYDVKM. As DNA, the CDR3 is TGTGCCAGCAGCCTAAACAATGAGCAGTTCTTC. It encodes CASSLNNEQFF.

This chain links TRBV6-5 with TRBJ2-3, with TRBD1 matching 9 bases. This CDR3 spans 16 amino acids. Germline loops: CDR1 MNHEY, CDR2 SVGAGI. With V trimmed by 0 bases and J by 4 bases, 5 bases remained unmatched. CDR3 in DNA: TGTGCCAGCAGTTACTCGGGACAGGGACTACCAGATACGCAGTATTTT. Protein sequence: CASSYSGQGLPDTQYF.

CDR3 DNA: TGTGCCACCAGCAGAGATGCGGGAATCTATGGCTACACCTTC. It encodes CATSRDAGIYGYTF. The chain employs TRBV15 and TRBJ1-2; D is unclear. The CDR3 sequence is 14 residues long. Between the trimmed V and J ends, which lost 0 bases and 4 bases, there was a span of 9 bases. Germline V lookup: CDR1 LNHNV, CDR2 YYDKDF (reference sequence).

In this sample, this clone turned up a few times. CDR3 amino acids: CASSPPAGQGGSGPQHF. In DNA form, the CDR3 reads TGTGCCAGCTCACCACCGGCGGGACAGGGGGGATCAGGGCCCCAGCATTTT. The V gene is TRBV18, the J gene TRBJ1-5; 11 nucleotides line up with TRBD1. Unmatched junction bases numbered 10, after V lost 0 bases and J lost 9 bases. The germline V gene encodes CDR1 KGHSH and CDR2 LQKENI. The CDR3 is 17 amino acids.

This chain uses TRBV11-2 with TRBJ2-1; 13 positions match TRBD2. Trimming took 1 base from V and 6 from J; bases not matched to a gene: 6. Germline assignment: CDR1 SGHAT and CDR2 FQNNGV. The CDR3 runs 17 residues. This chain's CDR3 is CASSLVAWTSGSNEQFF. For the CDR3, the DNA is TGTGCCAGCAGCTTAGTAGCCTGGACTAGCGGGAGCAATGAGCAGTTCTTC. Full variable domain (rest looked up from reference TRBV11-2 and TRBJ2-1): EAGVAQSPRYKIIEKRQSVAFWCNPISGHATLYWYQQILGQGPKLLIQFQNNGVVDDSQLPKDRFSAERLKGVDSTLKIQPAKLEDSAVYLCASSLVAWTSGSNEQFFGPGTRLTVL.

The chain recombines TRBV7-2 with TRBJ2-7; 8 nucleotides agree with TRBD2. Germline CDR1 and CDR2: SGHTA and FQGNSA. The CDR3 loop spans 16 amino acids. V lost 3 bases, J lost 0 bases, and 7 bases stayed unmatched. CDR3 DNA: TGTGCCAGCAGCTTCTTGGGCGGGGGGAGCTCCTACGAGCAGTACTTC. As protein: CASSFLGGGSSYEQYF.

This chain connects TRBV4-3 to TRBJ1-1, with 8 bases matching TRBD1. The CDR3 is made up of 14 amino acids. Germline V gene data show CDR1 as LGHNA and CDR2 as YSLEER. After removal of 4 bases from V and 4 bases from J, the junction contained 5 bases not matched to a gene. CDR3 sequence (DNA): TGCGCCAGCAGCCCCAGGGGGCGCGGCACTGAAGCTTTCTTT. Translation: CASSPRGRGTEAFF.